This TCR beta chain stems from a study of blood T cell repertoires in COVID-19. This clone has more than one count but fewer than ten. Per the study methods: For nucleated cells, counts were estimated from reference gene primer amplification. The repertoire was sequenced with immunoSEQ multiplex PCR; TCRdb's copy has only in-frame clones and lacks some. V and J calls and clone size follow that table, whereas D and trimming were derived from the DNA. The data contain about 200,000 clones, 89% of them singletons. Germline CDR1 and CDR2: GTSNPN and SVGIG (reference sequence). V was pared by 0 bases and J by 5 bases, with 5 bases of the junction left unmatched. The CDR3 runs 14 residues.

The sequence was collected from a man aged 40-49 years with acute or convalescent COVID-19. The sample taken for sequencing was peripheral blood. The chain recombines TRBV30 with TRBJ1-1; the match to TRBD1 covers 8 bases. CDR3 DNA sequence: TGTGCCTGGAGTGTTGGGCAGGGGGCTACTGAAGCTTTCTTT. Its translation is CAWSVGQGATEAFF.